This T cell receptor beta chain was retrieved from a study of cytomegalovirus exposure and HLA in healthy donors. Study-level findings and limits: The sole available immune exposure information was CMV serostatus.

As for this clone: Its antigen is as yet unknown.

V gave up 1 base and J gave up 5 bases, with 14 bases separating them. CDR3 length equals 15 residues. Germline CDR1 SGHAT, CDR2 FQNNGV. Each donor's status was that of a healthy bone marrow donor. Primers for the PCR totalled 60 Vbeta and 13 Jbeta. Per the authors' pipeline: Later work found 80 million or so unique TCR beta chains, with 9.5 million to 14 million shared. Produced via immunoSEQ multiplex PCR; TCRdb's table is partial and in-frame only. V and J calls and clone size are as listed in that table; D and trimming were resolved from the DNA. Counted here are 150,000 to 200,000 clones, around 81% occurring once; the ten biggest clones make up around 2%.

Sequencing was done on a sample of PBMCs. The chain couples TRBV11-2 to TRBJ1-1; D is unresolved. The sequence came from a woman in her late teens or twenties in good health and CMV-seropositive. CDR3 coding DNA: TGTGCCAGCAGCTTAGTTGGAGGGATTAGGACTGAAGCTTTCTTT. Its protein product is CASSLVGGIRTEAFF.